A single sample is the source of the 27 T cell receptor beta chains below, sequenced in a study of Graves' ophthalmopathy and Graves' hyperthyroidism. Amplified TCR beta CDR3 regions were obtained using RNA transcripts as template. Second-round multiplex PCR followed a first-round RT-PCR using HTBI primers. MiXCR was run by TCRdb on the multiplex PCR reads, yielding one entry per CDR3 protein. The sample lists hundreds of thousands of distinct CDR3 sequences, about a fifth occurring once. Sequencing used peripheral blood. The origin of the receptors is a woman in her late teens or twenties with stable Graves' hyperthyroidism. Some clones in this sample may be carry-over from other donors' samples.

Many counts were recorded for this clonotype. This sequence joins TRBV6-2 or TRBV6-3 and TRBJ1-1; D is possibly TRBD1 (5 bases). V was pared by 0 bases and J by 3 bases, with 17 bases between. The CDR3 totals 17 residues. Germline V CDR1 and CDR2: MNHEY, SVGEGT. The CDR3 reads CASSYSIKRGGDTEAFF. The DNA of the CDR3 is TGTGCCAGCAGTTACTCAATTAAACGGGGCGGTGACACTGAAGCTTTCTTT.

In this sample, this clonotype turned up many times. The chain links TRBV6-5 to TRBJ1-2, with TRBD1 as a possible D gene (6 bases). CDR1 is MNHEY and CDR2 is SVGAGI in the germline V gene. This CDR3 is built from 13 residues. V gave up 2 bases and J gave up 4 bases, with 8 bases separating them. The CDR3 spells CASSYRGLYGYTF. CDR3 bases: TGTGCCAGCAGTTACCGGGGGCTCTATGGCTACACCTTC.

The table lists this clonotype with many counts. V and J are TRBV11-2 and TRBJ1-2, with a possible D match to TRBD1 (5 bases). This CDR3 has 13 amino acids. The V and J ends lost 3 bases and 8 bases respectively, with 13 bases between them. Germline-derived CDR1 and CDR2 are SGHAT and FQNNGV. The CDR3 DNA reads as TGTGCCAGCAGCTTCGGGGACCTAAGGGGCTACACCTTC. This sequence encodes CASSFGDLRGYTF.

Ten or more counts support this clonotype. The rearrangement joins TRBV5-4 to TRBJ1-1; D unresolved. V lost 2 bases and J 0 bases, leaving 8 bases between the germline ends. Per germline, CDR1 SGHNT and CDR2 YYREEE (reference sequence). CDR3 length equals 14 residues. The CDR3 DNA reads as TGTGCCAGCAGCTTCGGGTCAGTGAACACTGAAGCTTTCTTT. The encoded protein is CASSFGSVNTEAFF.

This clonotype was detected ten times or more. The chain is built from TRBV20-1 and TRBJ1-2, with D perhaps matching TRBD1 (6 bases). CDR1 is DFQATT, CDR2 SNEGSKA, per germline (reference sequence). There are 13 residues in the CDR3. Trimming took 5 bases from V and 4 from J, leaving 14 bases between them. In DNA, the CDR3 is TGCAGTGCTTTCGGACAGTTCCTCTATGGCTACACCTTC. Translated, it gives CSAFGQFLYGYTF.

This clonotype has a single count. It may be a read error: a sequence one base away is much more abundant. This chain joins TRBV20-1 and TRBJ2-7; D might be TRBD1 (6 bases). The CDR3 has 15 amino acids. CDR1 and CDR2 from the germline V gene are DFQATT and SNEGSKA (reference sequence). The CDR3 is CSARTGTSFSYEHYF. The CDR3 coding sequence is TGCAGTGCTAGAACCGGGACATCATTCTCCTACGAGCACTACTTC.

This chain links TRBV20-1 with TRBJ2-5, with D possibly being TRBD1 or TRBD2 (6 bases each). Germline V gives CDR1 DFQATT, CDR2 SNEGSKA (reference sequence). The length of the CDR3 is 13 residues. The V end was cut by 6 bases, the J end by 0 bases, with 11 bases between. CDR3 sequence (DNA): TGCAGTGCCTGGGGGGCGAACCAAGAGACCCAGTACTTC. Residues: CSAWGANQETQYF.

This clonotype was counted at least ten times. The chain carries TRBV29-1 and TRBJ1-2, with D possibly being TRBD1 (6 bases). Per the germline V gene, CDR1 is SQVTM and CDR2 is ANQGSEA. V was trimmed by 3 bases and J by 4 bases, leaving 12 bases between them. The CDR3 spans 13 residues. The CDR3 is CSVETQTGYGYTF. The CDR3, as DNA: TGCAGCGTTGAGACGCAGACAGGCTATGGCTACACCTTC.

CDR3 region: CASSWGDSPLHF. The CDR3 DNA sequence: TGTGCCAGCAGCTGGGGGGATTCACCCCTCCACTTT. The chain uses TRBV7-2 and TRBJ1-6, with a tentative D call TRBD1 (5 bases). Per the germline V gene, CDR1 is SGHTA and CDR2 is FQGNSA. CDR3 length: 12 amino acids. Trimming took 4 bases from V and 8 from J, leaving 6 bases between them.

This clonotype was picked up many times. The chain combines TRBV19 with TRBJ1-1, with a tentative D call TRBD1 (6 bases). There are 16 residues in the CDR3. Per the germline V gene, CDR1 is LNHDA and CDR2 is SQIVND (reference sequence). V shed 1 base and J shed 0 bases, with 12 bases lying between them. For the CDR3, the DNA is TGTGCCAGTAGTATAGTAGGTCGACAGGTGAACACTGAAGCTTTCTTT. It translates to CASSIVGRQVNTEAFF. Looking up the rest from reference TRBV19 and TRBJ1-1 gives the full variable domain: DGGITQSPKYLFRKEGQNVTLSCEQNLNHDAMYWYRQDPGQGLRLIYYSQIVNDFQKGDIAEGYSVSREKKESFPLTVTSAQKNPTAFYLCASSIVGRQVNTEAFFGQGTRLTVV.

This clonotype has ten or more counts. V is TRBV30 and J is TRBJ1-6; D call uncertain. CDR3 length equals 13 residues. Germline V gene sequence: CDR1 GTSNPN, CDR2 SVGIG (reference sequence). V was pared by 4 bases and J by 8 bases, with 12 bases between. The CDR3 loop reads CAWKGPTYSPLHF. In DNA, the CDR3 is TGTGCCTGGAAGGGCCCCACTTATTCACCCCTCCACTTT.

V usage is TRBV24-1 and J usage is TRBJ2-7; D remains ambiguous. This CDR3 region has 13 residues. Trimming shortened V by 5 bases and J by 3 bases, and 10 bases separated the two germline ends. Germline V lookup: CDR1 KGHDR, CDR2 SFDVKD. CDR3 bases: TGTGCCACCAGTGCTTCCGTTTACTACGAGCAGTACTTC. The encoded protein is CATSASVYYEQYF.

This clonotype occurred many times. V usage is TRBV7-9 and J usage is TRBJ2-7, with D possibly TRBD2 on 5 matching bases. From germline, CDR1 is SEHNR and CDR2 FQNEAQ (reference sequence). CDR3 size: 12 residues. With 7 bases removed from V and 3 bases from J, the gap between germline ends came to 10 bases. The CDR3 protein is CASTPGSYEQYF. The CDR3 nucleotides are TGTGCCAGCACCCCGGGGAGCTACGAGCAGTACTTC.

This clonotype occurred many times. The genes are TRBV7-3 and TRBJ1-1, with 8 nucleotides matching TRBD1. V shed 5 bases and J 1 base; nucleotides not matched to a gene: 6. This CDR3 region has 15 residues. Germline loops: CDR1 SGHTA, CDR2 FQGTGA. The CDR3 DNA sequence: TGTGCCAGCAGCCCGACAGGGGTTGGGAACACTGAAGCTTTCTTT. Protein sequence: CASSPTGVGNTEAFF.

This clonotype was observed at least ten times. The chain joins TRBV7-9 to TRBJ1-6; 8 bases agree with TRBD1. The CDR3 length is 14 residues. V lost 3 bases to trimming and J lost 8 bases; unmatched junction nucleotides: 3. Germline CDR1 is SEHNR and CDR2 is FQNEAQ (reference sequence). The CDR3 region is CASSLTGVDSPLHF. The CDR3 nucleotides read TGTGCCAGCAGCTTGACAGGGGTGGATTCACCCCTCCACTTT.

At least ten counts were recorded for this clonotype. DNA for the CDR3: TGTGCCAGTAGATTACTGCGGGGGCGGATCACTGAAGCTTTCTTT. It translates to CASRLLRGRITEAFF. The chain uses TRBV19 and TRBJ1-1; D is possibly TRBD1 (6 bases). V dropped 6 bases and J dropped 4 bases, with 18 bases sitting between them. The CDR3 totals 15 residues. Germline lookup yields CDR1 LNHDA and CDR2 SQIVND (reference sequence).

At least ten counts were recorded for this clonotype. The rearrangement uses TRBV28 and TRBJ2-7; 7 nucleotides align to TRBD1. V was clipped by 5 bases and J by 2 bases; unmatched bases: 6. Looked up from germline, CDR1 is MDHEN and CDR2 is SYDVKM. This CDR3 comprises 14 residues. DNA for the CDR3: TGTGCCAGCAGTCAACAGGGGATGACCTACGAGCAGTACTTC. Its protein product is CASSQQGMTYEQYF.

This clonotype has ten or more counts. The V gene is TRBV24-1, the J gene TRBJ1-1, with D perhaps matching TRBD1 (5 bases). This CDR3 has 16 amino acids. Germline V gene data show CDR1 as KGHDR and CDR2 as SFDVKD. V shed 0 bases and J shed 2 bases, with 12 bases lying between them. This CDR3 reads CATSDLRGMGNTEAFF. The CDR3 nucleotides are TGTGCCACCAGTGATTTGAGGGGTATGGGTAACACTGAAGCTTTCTTT.

This clonotype was seen ten or more times. The chain links TRBV6-2 or TRBV6-3 to TRBJ2-7; 9 bases are a match to TRBD1. CDR1 MNHEY and CDR2 SVGEGT come from the germline V gene. The CDR3 runs 19 residues. Losses at the gene ends were 2 bases for V and 2 bases for J; bases not matched to a gene: 16. In DNA, the CDR3 is TGTGCCAGCAGTTACGTGAAGGGACAGGGACGGTTCTTGCCCTACGAGCAGTACTTC. This translates into CASSYVKGQGRFLPYEQYF.

This clonotype was seen many times. The rearrangement uses TRBV20-1 and TRBJ1-1; 7 nucleotides align to TRBD1. The junction had 2 bases not matched to a gene; V was cut back by 0 bases and J by 1 base. The CDR3 extends over 14 amino acids. From germline, CDR1 is DFQATT and CDR2 SNEGSKA (reference sequence). Here the CDR3 reads CSARDRGENTEAFF. As DNA, the CDR3 is TGCAGTGCTAGAGACAGGGGGGAGAACACTGAAGCTTTCTTT.

This clonotype was seen a handful of times. This rearrangement joins TRBV7-2 to TRBJ2-7, with 7 bases fitting TRBD2. The CDR3 consists of 14 residues. The ends lost 5 bases at V and 4 bases at J; junction bases unmatched: 8. Germline-derived CDR1 and CDR2 are SGHTA and FQGNSA. The CDR3 loop is CASSPGTIPYEQYF. Written as DNA, the CDR3 is TGTGCCAGCAGCCCAGGGACTATTCCGTACGAGCAGTACTTC. Looking up the rest from reference TRBV7-2 and TRBJ2-7 gives the full variable domain: GAGVSQSPSNKVTEKGKDVELRCDPISGHTALYWYRQSLGQGLEFLIYFQGNSAPDKSGLPSDRFSAERTGGSVSTLTIQRTQQEDSAVYLCASSPGTIPYEQYFGPGTRLTVT.

This clonotype showed up many times. The genes are TRBV6-1 and TRBJ2-2; 10 bases map to TRBD1. The CDR3 length is 16 residues. The germline gives CDR1 MNHNS, CDR2 SASEGT. With V trimmed by 4 bases and J by 5 bases, 7 bases remained unmatched. The CDR3 sequence is CASSGSGTGVTGELFF. The CDR3 coding sequence is TGTGCCAGCAGTGGGTCCGGGACAGGGGTGACCGGGGAGCTGTTTTTT.

In this sample, this clonotype turned up many times. The genes are TRBV15 and TRBJ1-1; possible D gene TRBD1, 6 bases. The CDR3 runs to 16 residues. V lost 1 base, J lost 0 bases, and 12 bases lay in between. The V gene's germline CDR1 is LNHNV and CDR2 YYDKDF (reference sequence). CDR3 in amino acids: CATSRGQEKMNTEAFF. In nucleotides, the CDR3 is TGTGCCACCAGCAGAGGACAGGAGAAAATGAACACTGAAGCTTTCTTT.

This clonotype was seen many times. The rearrangement joins TRBV28 to TRBJ1-5; D gene unclear. Germline V gene data show CDR1 as MDHEN and CDR2 as SYDVKM. V gave up 4 bases and J gave up 2 bases, with 9 bases separating them. There are 14 residues in the CDR3. The CDR3 DNA sequence: TGTGCCAGCAGTTCTGGGGATCGCAATCAGCCCCAGCATTTT. Translated: CASSSGDRNQPQHF.

The chain links TRBV3-1 to TRBJ1-3, with a tentative D call TRBD1 (5 bases). The CDR3 sequence is 17 residues long. Germline V gene sequence: CDR1 LGHDT, CDR2 YNNKEL (reference sequence). Trimming left V 3 bases short and J 2 bases short, with 17 bases between. CDR3 amino acids: CASSHAYSRVTGNTIYF. CDR3 in DNA: TGTGCCAGCAGCCACGCATACTCCAGGGTTACTGGAAACACCATATATTTT. Looking up the rest from reference TRBV3-1 and TRBJ1-3 gives the full variable domain: DTAVSQTPKYLVTQMGNDKSIKCEQNLGHDTMYWYKQDSKKFLKIMFSYNNKELIINETVPNRFSPKSPDKAHLNLHINSLELGDSAVYFCASSHAYSRVTGNTIYFGEGSWLTVV.

Worth noting for this clonotype: A much more abundant neighbour one base away suggests this may be a read error. The CDR3 region is CASSREGGIRGQYV. The CDR3 nucleotides read TGTGCCAGCAGCCGTGAGGGCGGAATACGAGGGCAGTACGTC. The chain recombines TRBV7-2 with TRBJ2-7; a weak D match, TRBD2 (5 bases). The CDR3 contains 14 residues. Trimming stripped 5 bases from V and 9 bases from J, with 20 bases between. Germline V gives CDR1 SGHTA, CDR2 FQGNSA.

This sequence joins TRBV28 and TRBJ2-5; D may correspond to TRBD1 or TRBD2 (5 bases each). Germline V lookup: CDR1 MDHEN, CDR2 SYDVKM. The CDR3 sequence is 14 residues long. V was pared by 7 bases and J by 5 bases, with 17 bases between. The CDR3 DNA reads TGTGCCAGCATAAAGGGGAGCCAGTGGGAGACCCAGTACTTC. This gives the protein CASIKGSQWETQYF.